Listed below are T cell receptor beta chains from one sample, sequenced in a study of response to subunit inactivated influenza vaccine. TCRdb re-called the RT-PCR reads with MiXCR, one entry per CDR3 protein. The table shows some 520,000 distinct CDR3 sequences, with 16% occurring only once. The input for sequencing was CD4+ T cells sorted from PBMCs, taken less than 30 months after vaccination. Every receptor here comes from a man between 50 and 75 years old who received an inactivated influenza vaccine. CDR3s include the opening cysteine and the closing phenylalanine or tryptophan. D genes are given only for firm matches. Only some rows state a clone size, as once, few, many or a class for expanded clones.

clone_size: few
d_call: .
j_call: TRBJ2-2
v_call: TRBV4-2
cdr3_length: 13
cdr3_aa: CASSRSSTGELFF
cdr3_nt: TGTGCCAGCAGCCGGTCCTCCACCGGGGAGCTGTTTTTT

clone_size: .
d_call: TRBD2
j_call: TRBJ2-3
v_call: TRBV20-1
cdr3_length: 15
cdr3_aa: CSAIFLAGLTDTQYF
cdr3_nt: TGCAGTGCTATCTTTTTAGCGGGTCTCACAGATACGCAGTATTTT

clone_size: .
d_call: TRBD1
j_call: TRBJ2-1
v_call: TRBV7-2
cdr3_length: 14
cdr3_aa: CASSLKRQGKGKIF
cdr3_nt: TGTGCCAGCAGCCTAAAGAGACAGGGTAAGGGGAAGATCTTC

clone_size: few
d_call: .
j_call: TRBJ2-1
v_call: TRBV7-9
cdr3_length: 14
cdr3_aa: CASSATRGPNEQFF
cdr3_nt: TGTGCCAGCAGCGCCACCCGTGGGCCCAATGAGCAGTTCTTC

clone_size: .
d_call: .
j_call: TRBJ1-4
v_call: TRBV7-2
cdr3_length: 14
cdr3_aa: CASSLDRAGEKLFF
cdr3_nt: TGTGCCAGCAGCTTAGACAGGGCGGGTGAAAAACTGTTTTTT

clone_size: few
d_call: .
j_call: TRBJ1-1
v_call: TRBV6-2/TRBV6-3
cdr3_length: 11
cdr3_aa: CASRTAGRAFF
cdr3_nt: TGTGCCAGCAGGACGGCGGGCAGGGCTTTCTTT

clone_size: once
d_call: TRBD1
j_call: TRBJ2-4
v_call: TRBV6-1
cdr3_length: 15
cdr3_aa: CASSRQGEAKNIQYF
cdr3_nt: TGTGCCAGCAGTAGACAGGGAGAAGCCAAAAACATTCAGTACTTC

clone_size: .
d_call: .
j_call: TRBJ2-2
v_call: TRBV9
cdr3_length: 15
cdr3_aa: CASSVARGATGELFF
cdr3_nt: TGTGCCAGCAGCGTAGCCAGGGGAGCCACCGGGGAGCTGTTTTTT

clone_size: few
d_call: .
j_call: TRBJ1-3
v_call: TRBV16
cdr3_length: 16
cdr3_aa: CASSQPFWASGNTIYF
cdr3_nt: TGTGCCAGCAGCCAACCTTTTTGGGCCTCTGGAAACACCATATATTTT

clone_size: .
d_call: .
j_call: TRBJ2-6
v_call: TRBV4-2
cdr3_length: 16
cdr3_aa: CASSQDVTGGANVLTF
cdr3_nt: TGTGCCAGCAGCCAAGATGTAACAGGGGGGGCCAACGTCCTGACTTTC

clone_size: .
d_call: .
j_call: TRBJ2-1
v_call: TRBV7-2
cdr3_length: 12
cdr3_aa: CASSSSSSEQFF
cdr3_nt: TGTGCCAGCAGCTCTTCTAGCAGTGAGCAGTTCTTC

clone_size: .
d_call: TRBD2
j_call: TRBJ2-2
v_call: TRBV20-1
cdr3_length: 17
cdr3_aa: CSARGVAGGPNTGELFF
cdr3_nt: TGCAGTGCTAGAGGGGTAGCGGGGGGGCCGAACACCGGGGAGCTGTTTTTT

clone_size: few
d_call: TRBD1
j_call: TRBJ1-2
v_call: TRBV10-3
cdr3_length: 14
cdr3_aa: CAISDRGTGVGYTF
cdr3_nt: TGTGCCATCAGTGATCGGGGGACAGGGGTTGGCTACACCTTC

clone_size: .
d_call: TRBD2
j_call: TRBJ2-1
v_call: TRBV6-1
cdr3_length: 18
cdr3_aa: CASRRLAGGPRSYNEQFF
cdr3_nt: TGTGCCAGCAGACGACTAGCGGGAGGGCCGAGGTCCTACAATGAGCAGTTCTTC

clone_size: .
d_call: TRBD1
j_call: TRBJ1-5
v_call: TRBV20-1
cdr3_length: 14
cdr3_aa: CSAGATGGNQPQHF
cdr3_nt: TGCAGTGCTGGGGCGACAGGGGGTAATCAGCCCCAGCATTTT

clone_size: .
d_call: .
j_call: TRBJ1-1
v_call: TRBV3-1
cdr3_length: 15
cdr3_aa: CACSQAPGPNTEAFF
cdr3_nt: TGTGCCTGCAGCCAAGCGCCGGGACCGAACACTGAAGCTTTCTTT

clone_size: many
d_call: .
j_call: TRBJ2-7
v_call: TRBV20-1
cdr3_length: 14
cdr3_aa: CSATGRTTTYEQYF
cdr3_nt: TGCAGTGCAACCGGACGCACTACCACCTACGAGCAGTACTTC

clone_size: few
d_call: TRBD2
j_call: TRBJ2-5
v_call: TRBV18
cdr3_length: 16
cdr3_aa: CASSPPNSGSQETQYF
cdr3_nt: TGTGCCAGCTCACCACCGAATAGCGGGAGCCAAGAGACCCAGTACTTC

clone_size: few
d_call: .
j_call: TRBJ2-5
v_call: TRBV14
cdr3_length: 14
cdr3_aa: CASSLYTGRETQYF
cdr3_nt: TGTGCCAGCAGCCTCTACACGGGGAGGGAGACCCAGTACTTC

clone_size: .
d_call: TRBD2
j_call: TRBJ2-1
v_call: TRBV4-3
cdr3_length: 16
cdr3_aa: CASSQALAGYYNEQFF
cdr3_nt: TGCGCCAGCAGCCAAGCGCTAGCGGGATACTACAATGAGCAGTTCTTC

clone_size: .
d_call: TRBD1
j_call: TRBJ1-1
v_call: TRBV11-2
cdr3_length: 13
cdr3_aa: CASTTDRDTEAFF
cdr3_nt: TGTGCCAGCACCACCGACAGGGACACTGAAGCTTTCTTT

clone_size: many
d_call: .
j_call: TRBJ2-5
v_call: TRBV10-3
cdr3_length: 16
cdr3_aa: CAISESGDASQETQYF
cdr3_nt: TGTGCCATCAGTGAGTCTGGAGACGCTTCCCAAGAGACCCAGTACTTC

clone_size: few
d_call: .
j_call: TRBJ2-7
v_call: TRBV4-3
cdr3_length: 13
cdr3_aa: CASSQDRGAEQYF
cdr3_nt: TGCGCCAGCAGCCAAGATAGGGGGGCAGAGCAGTACTTC

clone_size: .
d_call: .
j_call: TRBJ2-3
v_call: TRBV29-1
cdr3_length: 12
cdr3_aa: CSVVVGTDTQYF
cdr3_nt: TGCAGCGTTGTTGTAGGGACAGATACGCAGTATTTT

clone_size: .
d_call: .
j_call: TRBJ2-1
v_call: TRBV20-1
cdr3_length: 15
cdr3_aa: CSARVQKRGYNEQFF
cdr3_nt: TGCAGTGCTAGAGTCCAAAAGAGGGGATACAATGAGCAGTTCTTC

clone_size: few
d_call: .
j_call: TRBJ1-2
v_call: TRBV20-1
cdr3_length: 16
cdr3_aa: CSARDSRGVQPVGYTF
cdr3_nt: TGCAGTGCTAGAGATTCCCGGGGAGTTCAACCCGTAGGCTACACCTTC

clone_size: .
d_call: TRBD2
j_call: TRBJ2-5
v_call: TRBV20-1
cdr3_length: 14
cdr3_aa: CSAQSPGGKETQYF
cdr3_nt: TGCAGTGCACAGAGCCCGGGGGGAAAAGAGACCCAGTACTTC

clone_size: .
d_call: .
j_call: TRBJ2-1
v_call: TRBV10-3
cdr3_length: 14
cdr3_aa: CAISARQGSNEQFF
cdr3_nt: TGTGCCATCAGTGCTAGGCAGGGGTCCAATGAGCAGTTCTTC

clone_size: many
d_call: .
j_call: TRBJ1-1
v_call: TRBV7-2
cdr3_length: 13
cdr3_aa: CASSFTWGEGAFF
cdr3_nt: TGTGCCAGCAGCTTTACGTGGGGCGAAGGGGCTTTCTTT

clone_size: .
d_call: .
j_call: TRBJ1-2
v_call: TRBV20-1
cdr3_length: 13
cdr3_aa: CSASGGPEEGYTF
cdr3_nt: TGCAGTGCCAGTGGGGGCCCGGAGGAAGGCTACACCTTC

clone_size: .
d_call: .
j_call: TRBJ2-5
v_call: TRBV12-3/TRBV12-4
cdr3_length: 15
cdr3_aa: CASSLGRGLAGTQYF
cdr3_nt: TGTGCCAGCAGTTTAGGTCGAGGACTCGCAGGGACCCAGTACTTC

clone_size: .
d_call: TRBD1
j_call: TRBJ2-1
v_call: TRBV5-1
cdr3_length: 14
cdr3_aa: CASSGQGAGNEQFF
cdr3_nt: TGCGCCAGCAGCGGGCAGGGGGCGGGCAATGAGCAGTTCTTC

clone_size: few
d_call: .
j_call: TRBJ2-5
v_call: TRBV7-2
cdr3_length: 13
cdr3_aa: CASSLKGLETQYF
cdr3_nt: TGTGCCAGCAGCTTAAAGGGTCTGGAGACCCAGTACTTC

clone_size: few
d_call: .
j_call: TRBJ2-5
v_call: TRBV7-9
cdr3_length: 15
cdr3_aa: CASSLVGGRRETQYF
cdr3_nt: TGTGCCAGCAGCTTGGTCGGTGGTAGACGAGAGACCCAGTACTTC

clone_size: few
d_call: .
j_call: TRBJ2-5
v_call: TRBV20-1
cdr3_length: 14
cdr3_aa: CSARVAGSLETQYF
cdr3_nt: TGCAGTGCTAGAGTGGCAGGGAGCTTGGAGACCCAGTACTTC

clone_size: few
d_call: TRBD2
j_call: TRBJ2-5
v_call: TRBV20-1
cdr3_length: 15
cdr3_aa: CSATPGEGLEETQYF
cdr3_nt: TGCAGTGCCACCCCGGGGGAGGGGCTCGAAGAGACCCAGTACTTC

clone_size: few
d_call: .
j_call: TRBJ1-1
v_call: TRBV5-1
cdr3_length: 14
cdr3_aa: CASSFEGMNTEAFF
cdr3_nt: TGCGCCAGCAGCTTCGAGGGTATGAACACTGAAGCTTTCTTT

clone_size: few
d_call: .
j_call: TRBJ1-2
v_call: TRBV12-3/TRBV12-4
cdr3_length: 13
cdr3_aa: CASRSGGNYGYTF
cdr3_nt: TGTGCCAGCAGGTCGGGAGGGAACTATGGCTACACCTTC

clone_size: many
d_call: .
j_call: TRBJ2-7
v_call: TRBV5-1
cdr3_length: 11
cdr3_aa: CASSGDSEQYF
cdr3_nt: TGCGCCAGCAGCGGGGACTCGGAGCAGTACTTC

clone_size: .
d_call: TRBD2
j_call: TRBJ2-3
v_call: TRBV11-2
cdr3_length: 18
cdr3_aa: CASSLEKAGTGGTDTQYF
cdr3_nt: TGTGCCAGCAGCTTAGAGAAAGCCGGGACGGGGGGGACAGATACGCAGTATTTT

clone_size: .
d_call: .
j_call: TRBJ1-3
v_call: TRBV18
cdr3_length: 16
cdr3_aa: CASSPGGGSSGNTIYF
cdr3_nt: TGTGCCAGCTCACCGGGTGGAGGGAGCTCTGGAAACACCATATATTTT

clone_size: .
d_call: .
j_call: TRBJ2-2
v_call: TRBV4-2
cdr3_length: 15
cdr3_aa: CASSQDRGVRGELFF
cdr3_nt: TGTGCCAGCAGCCAAGATCGGGGAGTTAGGGGGGAGCTGTTTTTT

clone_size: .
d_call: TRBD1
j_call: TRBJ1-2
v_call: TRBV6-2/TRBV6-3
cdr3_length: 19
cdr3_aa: CASSFPGTVHSMDRYGYTF
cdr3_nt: TGTGCCAGCAGTTTCCCCGGGACAGTTCACAGCATGGATCGCTATGGCTACACCTTC

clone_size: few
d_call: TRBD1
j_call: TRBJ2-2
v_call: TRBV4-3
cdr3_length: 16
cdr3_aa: CASSQETGRNTGELFF
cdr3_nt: TGCGCCAGCAGCCAAGAGACAGGGAGGAACACCGGGGAGCTGTTTTTT

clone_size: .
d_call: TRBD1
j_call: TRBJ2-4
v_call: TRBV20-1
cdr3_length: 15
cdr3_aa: CSARETGLAKNIQYF
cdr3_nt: TGCAGTGCTAGAGAGACAGGGTTAGCCAAAAACATTCAGTACTTC

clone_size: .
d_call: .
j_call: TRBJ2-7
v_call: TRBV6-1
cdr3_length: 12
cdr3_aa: CASSENNYEQYF
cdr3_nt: TGTGCCAGCAGTGAAAACAACTACGAGCAGTACTTC

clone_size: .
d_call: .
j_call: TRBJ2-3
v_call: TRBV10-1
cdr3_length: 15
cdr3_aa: CASRGGLVNTDTQYF
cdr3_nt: TGCGCCAGCAGAGGTGGTCTGGTCAACACAGATACGCAGTATTTT

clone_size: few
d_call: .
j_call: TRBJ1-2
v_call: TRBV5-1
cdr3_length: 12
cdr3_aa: CASSLEDNGYTF
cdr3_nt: TGCGCCAGCAGCTTGGAAGATAATGGCTACACCTTC